This T cell receptor beta chain was sequenced in a study of T cells expressing NK-cell markers. Study context: Eight donors were sequenced, seven testing HCMV-seropositive and one testing seronegative. Findings and caveats of the study: Six donors had dominant NKG2C+ clonotypes that comprised about 1.0-7.5% of their CD8+ T cells. Similarly, these clonotypes led the CD3+CD56-NKG2C+ fraction as well in four donors.

TCRdb processed the 5' RACE reads again and assigns one entry to each CDR3 protein, with no DNA. Its table records roughly 150,000 distinct CDR3 sequences. This CDR3 is 15 amino acids long. CDR1 is MGHRA, CDR2 YSYEKL, per germline. A word on this clonotype: Its antigen remains unknown.

This rearrangement joins TRBV4-1 to TRBJ1-5. The source of this sequence is a man aged 18 to 69 in good health. Sequencing was done on a sample of blood T cells: a sorted CD56 or NKG2C T cell subset, CD4+ or CD8+ T cells, or bulk PBMC T cells (not recorded which). The CDR3 reads CASSQDSVGYQPQHF.